The 18 T cell receptor beta chains reported below all come from one sample, sequenced in a study of T-cell reconstitution after alpha-beta-depleted transplantation in children. Unique molecular identifiers featured in how the TCRbeta library was prepared. Using its own MiXCR run on the PCR reads, TCRdb lists one record per CDR3 protein. The data show roughly 220,000 distinct CDR3 sequences, 7% to 9% seen once. Source: PBMCs, mostly from graft donor cells, taken 360 days after TCRalphabeta/CD19-depleted stem cell transplant. These receptors all stem from a male patient aged 2 to 10 who had a stem cell transplant for acute myeloid leukemia, so the T cells may come from the graft donor.

This clonotype was counted a few times. This chain joins TRBV4-3 and TRBJ2-7; D might be TRBD2 (6 bases). V dropped 1 base and J dropped 5 bases, with 12 bases sitting between them. Per germline, CDR1 LGHNA and CDR2 YSLEER. The length of the CDR3 is 14 residues. CDR3 sequence reads: CASSQGVRDHEQYF. As DNA, the CDR3 is TGCGCCAGCAGCCAAGGAGTGCGGGATCACGAGCAGTACTTC.

This clonotype has a handful of counts. The CDR3 nucleotides are TGTGCCAGCAGCCAACACCCGGCGTACGAGCAGTACTTC. Translating gives CASSQHPAYEQYF. The V gene is TRBV25-1, the J gene TRBJ2-7; D gene ambiguous. Trimming cost V 6 bases and J 4 bases, with 13 bases left between them. The CDR3 contains 13 residues. Per the germline V gene, CDR1 is MGHDK and CDR2 is SYGVNS.

This clonotype occurred a few times. The CDR3 sequence is CAARRLAGVFGELFF. CDR3 sequence (DNA): TGTGCCGCACGAAGACTAGCGGGAGTGTTTGGGGAGCTGTTTTTT. The genes are TRBV27 and TRBJ2-2, with 12 positions matching TRBD2. CDR3 length: 15 amino acids. Germline assignment: CDR1 MNHEY and CDR2 SMNVEV (reference sequence). Unmatched junction bases numbered 12, after V lost 11 bases and J lost 8 bases.

This clonotype occurred many times. This rearrangement joins TRBV7-8 to TRBJ2-5, with D possibly being TRBD2 (5 bases). V lost 5 bases and J lost 4, with 20 bases in between. CDR1 and CDR2 from the germline V gene are SGHVS and FQNEAQ. The CDR3 consists of 16 residues. In DNA form, the CDR3 reads TGTGCCAGCAGCCCTCCCCCTTTCCTAGCTGCAGAGACCCAGTACTTC. Translation gives CASSPPPFLAAETQYF.

This clonotype was detected many times. This chain joins TRBV6-5 and TRBJ2-1; no firm D call. The germline V gene encodes CDR1 MNHEY and CDR2 SVGAGI. Trimming took off 5 bases at V and 10 bases at J, with 9 bases between the two ends. CDR3 length: 11 amino acids. CDR3 nucleotides: TGTGCCAGCAGTCTTCACTCGGAGCAGTTCTTC. This gives the protein CASSLHSEQFF.

The rearrangement links TRBV12-3 or TRBV12-4 to TRBJ2-1; TRBD2 aligns across 8 bases. The ends lost 3 bases at V and 15 bases at J; junction bases unmatched: 10. The CDR3 covers 13 residues. This CDR3 reads CASSFGPSGSPFF. CDR3 coding DNA: TGTGCCAGCAGTTTTGGCCCTAGCGGGTCCCCGTTCTTC.

The chain uses TRBV6-5 and TRBJ1-2; D is unclear. In germline, CDR1 is MNHEY, CDR2 SVGAGI. The CDR3 extends over 15 amino acids. V gave up 2 bases and J gave up 3 bases, with 13 bases separating them. CDR3 in amino acids: CASSYVSVYDYGYTF. As DNA, the CDR3 is TGTGCCAGCAGTTACGTCTCAGTGTACGACTATGGCTACACCTTC.

This clonotype was seen repeatedly, ten times or more. V gene TRBV5-1 combines with J gene TRBJ2-2; no reliable D call. This CDR3 has 15 amino acids. The V gene lost 0 bases and the J gene lost 4 bases, with 10 bases spanning the gap. CDR1 SGHRS and CDR2 YFSETQ come from the germline V gene. The CDR3 DNA is TGCGCCAGCAGCTTGGGCCAGATATCCACCGGGGAGCTGTTTTTT. Amino acid sequence: CASSLGQISTGELFF. Full variable domain (remainder filled in from reference TRBV5-1 and TRBJ2-2): KAGVTQTPRYLIKTRGQQVTLSCSPISGHRSVSWYQQTPGQGLQFLFEYFSETQRNKGNFPGRFSGRQFSNSRSEMNVSTLELGDSALYLCASSLGQISTGELFFGEGSRLTVL.

At least ten counts were recorded for this clonotype. This chain connects TRBV12-3 or TRBV12-4 to TRBJ1-4, with 7 positions matching TRBD1. Unmatched junction bases numbered 9, after V lost 1 base and J lost 1 base. This CDR3 is 18 amino acids long. CDR3 sequence: CASSLENRGGLTNEKLFF. CDR3 nucleotide sequence: TGTGCCAGCAGTTTAGAGAACAGGGGAGGACTAACTAATGAAAAACTGTTTTTT.

This chain links TRBV6-2 or TRBV6-3 with TRBJ2-1, with D unresolved. V lost 5 bases and J 6 bases, leaving 5 bases between the germline ends. The CDR3 totals 11 residues. From germline, CDR1 is MNHEY and CDR2 SVGEGT. DNA of the CDR3: TGTGCCAGCAGTGATTCCAATGAGCAGTTCTTC. Protein sequence: CASSDSNEQFF.

In this sample, this clonotype turned up many times. This rearrangement joins TRBV5-4 to TRBJ2-3, with 9 bases that match TRBD1. CDR3 size: 14 residues. CDR1 SGHNT and CDR2 YYREEE come from the germline V gene (reference sequence). V gave up 3 bases and J gave up 3 bases; unmatched junction bases: 2. Written as DNA, the CDR3 is TGTGCCAGCAGCTATGACAGGGGGACAGATACGCAGTATTTT. Its protein is CASSYDRGTDTQYF.

This clonotype was detected a few times. This sequence joins TRBV12-3 or TRBV12-4 and TRBJ1-5; 7 nucleotides line up with TRBD1. CDR3 length: 14 amino acids. V dropped 4 bases and J dropped 9; count of bases not matched to a gene: 9. CDR3 loop: CASSSQGSGRPQHF. The CDR3 DNA sequence: TGTGCCAGCAGTTCACAGGGGAGTGGGAGGCCCCAGCATTTT.

The table lists this clonotype with many counts. The chain carries TRBV7-2 and TRBJ2-1, with D unresolved. The germline V gene encodes CDR1 SGHTA and CDR2 FQGNSA. V shed 5 bases and J shed 0 bases, with 14 bases lying between them. The CDR3 spans 16 residues. This CDR3 reads CASSPLGQSSYNEQFF. CDR3 in DNA: TGTGCCAGCAGCCCCCTCGGGCAGAGCTCCTACAATGAGCAGTTCTTC. The full variable domain, rest sourced from reference TRBV7-2 and TRBJ2-1, is GAGVSQSPSNKVTEKGKDVELRCDPISGHTALYWYRQSLGQGLEFLIYFQGNSAPDKSGLPSDRFSAERTGGSVSTLTIQRTQQEDSAVYLCASSPLGQSSYNEQFFGPGTRLTVL.

This clonotype was counted a few times. V gene TRBV7-9 combines with J gene TRBJ1-2; 7 bases fit TRBD1. Germline assignment: CDR1 SEHNR and CDR2 FQNEAQ (reference sequence). The CDR3 contains 15 residues. The V and J ends lost 4 bases and 8 bases, in that order; junction bases with no gene match: 13. The CDR3 spells CASSSYRGAHGGYTF. The CDR3, as DNA: TGTGCCAGCAGCTCCTACAGGGGAGCTCACGGGGGCTACACCTTC.

The chain links TRBV12-3 or TRBV12-4 to TRBJ1-1; D possibly corresponds to TRBD1 (6 bases). The CDR3 contains 14 residues. V was clipped by 5 bases and J by 6 bases, with 16 bases between them. This CDR3 reads CASSPNQGRAEAFF. The CDR3 DNA reads as TGTGCCAGCAGTCCAAATCAGGGGAGAGCTGAAGCTTTCTTT.

This clonotype was seen many times. The chain recombines TRBV3-1 with TRBJ1-6; no definite D call. V lost 4 bases, J lost 6 bases, and 10 bases lay in between. The CDR3 runs to 14 residues. The germline V gene has CDR1 LGHDT and CDR2 YNNKEL (reference sequence). Here the CDR3 DNA reads TGTGCCAGCAGCCCCTGGCCCTCTAATTCACCCCTCCACTTT. Protein: CASSPWPSNSPLHF.

This clonotype turned up a few times. The chain employs TRBV7-2 and TRBJ2-7; 9 bases map to TRBD2. V dropped 2 bases and J dropped 7; count of bases not matched to a gene: 9. Germline CDR1 SGHTA, CDR2 FQGNSA. The length of the CDR3 is 15 residues. The CDR3: CASSLIVAGAGEQYF. The CDR3 region has the DNA TGTGCCAGCAGCTTAATTGTAGCGGGAGCGGGGGAGCAGTACTTC.

This clonotype was seen many times. CDR3 residues: CASSYSGTSRVRTDTQYF. In nucleotides, the CDR3 is TGTGCCAGCAGTTACTCCGGGACCTCGCGAGTCCGAACAGATACGCAGTATTTT. J is TRBJ2-3 and V is TRBV6-5, with D perhaps given as TRBD1 or TRBD2 (5 bases each). This CDR3 region has 18 residues. V lost 0 bases to trimming and J lost 3 bases, with 19 bases between them. Germline V gene lookup returns CDR1 MNHEY and CDR2 SVGAGI.